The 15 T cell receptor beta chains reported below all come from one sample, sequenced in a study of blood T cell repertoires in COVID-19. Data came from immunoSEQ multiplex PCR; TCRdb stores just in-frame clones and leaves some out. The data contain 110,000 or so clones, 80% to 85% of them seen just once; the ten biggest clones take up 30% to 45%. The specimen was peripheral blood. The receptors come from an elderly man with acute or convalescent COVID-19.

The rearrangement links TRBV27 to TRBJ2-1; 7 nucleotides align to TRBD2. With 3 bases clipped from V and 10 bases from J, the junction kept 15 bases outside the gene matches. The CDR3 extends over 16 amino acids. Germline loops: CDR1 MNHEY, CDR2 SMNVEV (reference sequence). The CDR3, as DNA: TGTGCCAGCAGTTTCTCTAGCGGAGATAAGGAAGGCGAGCAGTTCTTC. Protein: CASSFSSGDKEGEQFF.

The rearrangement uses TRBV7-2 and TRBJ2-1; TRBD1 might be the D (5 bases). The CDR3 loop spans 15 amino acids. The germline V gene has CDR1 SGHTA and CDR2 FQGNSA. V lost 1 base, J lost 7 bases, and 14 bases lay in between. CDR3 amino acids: CASSLGYGHFNEQFF. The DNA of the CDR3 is TGTGCCAGCAGCTTAGGTTATGGACATTTTAATGAGCAGTTCTTC.

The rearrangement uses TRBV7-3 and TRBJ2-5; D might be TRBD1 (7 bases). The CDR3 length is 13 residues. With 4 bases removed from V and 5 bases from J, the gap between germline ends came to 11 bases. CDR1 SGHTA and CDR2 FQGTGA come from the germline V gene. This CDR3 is CASSSQGRETQYF. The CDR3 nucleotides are TGTGCCAGCAGCTCACAGGGGAGGGAGACCCAGTACTTC.

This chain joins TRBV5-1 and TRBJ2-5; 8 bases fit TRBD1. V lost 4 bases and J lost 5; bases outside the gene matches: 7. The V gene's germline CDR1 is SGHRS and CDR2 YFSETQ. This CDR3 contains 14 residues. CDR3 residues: CASSKGQVKETQYF. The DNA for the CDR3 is TGCGCCAGCAGCAAGGGACAGGTTAAGGAGACCCAGTACTTC.

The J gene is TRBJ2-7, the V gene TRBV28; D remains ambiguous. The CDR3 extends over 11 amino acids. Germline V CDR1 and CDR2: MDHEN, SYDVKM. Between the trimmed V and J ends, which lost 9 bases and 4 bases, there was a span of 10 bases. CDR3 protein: CASELGYEQYF. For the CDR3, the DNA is TGTGCCAGTGAACTCGGTTACGAGCAGTACTTC.

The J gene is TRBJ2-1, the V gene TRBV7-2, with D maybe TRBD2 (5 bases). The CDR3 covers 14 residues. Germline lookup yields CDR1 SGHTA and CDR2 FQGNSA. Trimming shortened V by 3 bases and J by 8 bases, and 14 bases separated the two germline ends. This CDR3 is CASSFPGTPHEQFF. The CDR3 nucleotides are TGTGCCAGCAGCTTCCCGGGAACCCCCCATGAGCAGTTCTTC.

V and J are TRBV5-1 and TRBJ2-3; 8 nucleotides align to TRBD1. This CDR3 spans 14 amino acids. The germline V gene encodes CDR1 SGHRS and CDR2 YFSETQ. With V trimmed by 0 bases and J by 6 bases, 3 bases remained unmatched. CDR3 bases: TGCGCCAGCAGCTTGGAACAGGGGGTGGATACGCAGTATTTT. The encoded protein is CASSLEQGVDTQYF.

CDR3 DNA sequence: TGTGCCAGCAGCATCACAGCCAGCTACCAGCCCCAGCATTTT. Its protein is CASSITASYQPQHF. The chain employs TRBV6-5 and TRBJ1-5; D uncertain. V lost 6 bases, J lost 7 bases, and 16 bases lay in between. Germline values: CDR1 MNHEY, CDR2 SVGAGI. This CDR3 has 14 residues.

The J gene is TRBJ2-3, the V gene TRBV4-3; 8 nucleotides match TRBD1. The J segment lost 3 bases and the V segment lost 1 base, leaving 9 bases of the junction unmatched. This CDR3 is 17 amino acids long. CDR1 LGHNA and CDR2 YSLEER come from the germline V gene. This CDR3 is CASSQGPGGAFTDTQYF. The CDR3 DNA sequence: TGCGCCAGCAGCCAAGGTCCAGGGGGCGCTTTTACAGATACGCAGTATTTT.

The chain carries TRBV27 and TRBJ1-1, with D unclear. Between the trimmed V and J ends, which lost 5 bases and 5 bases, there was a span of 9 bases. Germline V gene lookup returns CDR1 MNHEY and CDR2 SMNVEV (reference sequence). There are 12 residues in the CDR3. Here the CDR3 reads CASSSGWTEAFF. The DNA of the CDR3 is TGTGCCAGCAGTAGCGGGTGGACTGAAGCTTTCTTT.

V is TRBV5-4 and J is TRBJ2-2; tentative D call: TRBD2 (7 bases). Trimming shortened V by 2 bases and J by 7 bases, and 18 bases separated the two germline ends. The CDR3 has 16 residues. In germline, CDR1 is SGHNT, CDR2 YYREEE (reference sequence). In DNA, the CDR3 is TGTGCCAGCAGCTTCCGGGCCCCGGGGGGCGTCGGGGAGCTGTTTTTT. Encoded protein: CASSFRAPGGVGELFF.

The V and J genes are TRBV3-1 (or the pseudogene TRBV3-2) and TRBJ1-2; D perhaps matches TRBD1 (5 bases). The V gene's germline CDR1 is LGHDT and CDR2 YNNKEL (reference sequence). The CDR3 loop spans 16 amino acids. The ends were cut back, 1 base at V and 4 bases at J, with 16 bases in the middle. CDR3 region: CASSQVTVGDSYGYTF. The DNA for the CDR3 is TGTGCCAGCAGCCAAGTAACTGTTGGCGACAGCTATGGCTACACCTTC.

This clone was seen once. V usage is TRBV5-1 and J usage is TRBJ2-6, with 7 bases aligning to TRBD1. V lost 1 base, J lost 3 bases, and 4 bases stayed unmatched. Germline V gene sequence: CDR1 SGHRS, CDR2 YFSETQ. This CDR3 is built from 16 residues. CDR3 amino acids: CASSLPTGVGANVLTF. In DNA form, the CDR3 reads TGCGCCAGCAGCTTGCCCACAGGGGTTGGGGCCAACGTCCTGACTTTC.

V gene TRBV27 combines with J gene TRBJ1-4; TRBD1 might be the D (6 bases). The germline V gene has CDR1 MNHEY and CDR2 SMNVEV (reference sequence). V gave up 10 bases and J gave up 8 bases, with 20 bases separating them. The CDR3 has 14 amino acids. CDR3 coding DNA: TGTGCCACCCGCACCGGGACAAACACCGAAAAACTGTTTTTT. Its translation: CATRTGTNTEKLFF.

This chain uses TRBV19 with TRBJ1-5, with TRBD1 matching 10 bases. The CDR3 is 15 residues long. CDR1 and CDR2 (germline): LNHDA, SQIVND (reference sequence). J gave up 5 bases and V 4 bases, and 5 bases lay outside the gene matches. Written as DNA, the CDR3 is TGTGCCAGTAGTACTCACGGGACAGGGGATCAGCCCCAGCATTTT. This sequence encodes CASSTHGTGDQPQHF.